Described below is a single T cell receptor beta chain sequence and its context. The data originate from a study of blood T cell repertoires in COVID-19. Sequencing used immunoSEQ multiplex PCR; TCRdb keeps in-frame clones, though not all of them. The table records a few hundred thousand clones, roughly 83% of them present only once. V lost 1 base and J lost 14, with 17 bases in between. The CDR3 contains 13 residues. Germline V gene data show CDR1 as LGHDT and CDR2 as YNNKEL (reference sequence). The sequence was collected from a woman between 35 and 50 years old with acute COVID-19. The V gene is TRBV3-1 (or the pseudogene TRBV3-2), the J gene TRBJ1-2; no clear D gene. Sequences were obtained from PBMCs or T cells enriched from blood (not recorded which). CDR3 in DNA: TGTGCCAGCAGCCAAGTTTCAGCGGTTCCCCCAACCTTC. The encoded protein is CASSQVSAVPPTF.